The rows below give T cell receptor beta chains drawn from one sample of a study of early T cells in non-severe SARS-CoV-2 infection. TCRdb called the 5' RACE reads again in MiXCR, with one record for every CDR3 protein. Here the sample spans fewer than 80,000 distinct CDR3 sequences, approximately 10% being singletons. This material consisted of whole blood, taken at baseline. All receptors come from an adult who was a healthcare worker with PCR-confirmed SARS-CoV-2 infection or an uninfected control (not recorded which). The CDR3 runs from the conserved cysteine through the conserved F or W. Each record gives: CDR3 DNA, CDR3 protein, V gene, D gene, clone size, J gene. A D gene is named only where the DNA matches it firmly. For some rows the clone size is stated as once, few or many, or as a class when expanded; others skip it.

DNA: TGTGCCAGCAGTGGGGCGGGTTATGAGCAGTTCTTC
CDR3: CASSGAGYEQFF
V: TRBV2
D: .
size: .
J: TRBJ2-1

DNA: TGTGCCAGCAGTCGCGGGCATTCACCCCTCCACTTT
CDR3: CASSRGHSPLHF
V: TRBV12-3/TRBV12-4
D: .
size: .
J: TRBJ1-6

DNA: TGTGCCAGTAGTAAACGGGCGGCCGAGGCGTCAGATACGCAGTATTTT
CDR3: CASSKRAAEASDTQYF
V: TRBV19
D: .
size: .
J: TRBJ2-3

DNA: TGTGCCATCAGTGAAGACAGGGGCCAAGAGACCCAGTACTTC
CDR3: CAISEDRGQETQYF
V: TRBV10-3
D: TRBD1
size: few
J: TRBJ2-5

DNA: TGCAGTGCAAGCGCCGGGCGACCCCAAGAGACCCAGTACTTC
CDR3: CSASAGRPQETQYF
V: TRBV20-1
D: .
size: many
J: TRBJ2-5

DNA: TGTGCCAGCAGCGTGACTAGCGGGGGGGCAGATACGCAGTATTTT
CDR3: CASSVTSGGADTQYF
V: TRBV7-7
D: TRBD2
size: many
J: TRBJ2-3

DNA: TGTGCCAGCAGTCTAACCCCCCTCTCCGGGACCGGGCTCCATTTT
CDR3: CASSLTPLSGTGLHF
V: TRBV6-5
D: .
size: .
J: TRBJ1-5

DNA: TGTGCCAGCAGCCAAGATGGGGCAGGGTTTAATATAGGAACGGACGAGCAGTACTTC
CDR3: CASSQDGAGFNIGTDEQYF
V: TRBV14
D: .
size: few
J: TRBJ2-7

DNA: TGTGCCAGCAGCCAAGATCTTACTACTGCCTATGGCTACACCTTC
CDR3: CASSQDLTTAYGYTF
V: TRBV3-1
D: .
size: many
J: TRBJ1-2

DNA: TGTGCCAGCAGCTTAGCGGGGCCCGGGGGGGATACGCAGTATTTT
CDR3: CASSLAGPGGDTQYF
V: TRBV7-9
D: TRBD2
size: few
J: TRBJ2-3

DNA: TGTGCCAGCAGCTTAGGGGTCATGAACACCGGGGAGCTGTTTTTT
CDR3: CASSLGVMNTGELFF
V: TRBV7-8
D: .
size: .
J: TRBJ2-2

DNA: TGTGCCAGCTCACCACCCGAATTGGGGAATCAGCCCCAGCATTTT
CDR3: CASSPPELGNQPQHF
V: TRBV18
D: .
size: many
J: TRBJ1-5

DNA: TGTGCCAGCAGTTTAGAGAGGGGGCTTATCACTGAAGCTTTCTTT
CDR3: CASSLERGLITEAFF
V: TRBV28
D: TRBD1
size: .
J: TRBJ1-1

DNA: TGTGCCAGTAGTTCCACGCGGCAGGGCTCTGAAGCTTTCTTT
CDR3: CASSSTRQGSEAFF
V: TRBV19
D: .
size: many
J: TRBJ1-1

DNA: TGTGCCAGCAGCCAAGGGGATAAACAGCCCCAGCATTTT
CDR3: CASSQGDKQPQHF
V: TRBV3-1
D: .
size: .
J: TRBJ1-5

DNA: TGCGCCAGCAGCAAGGAACCTTCCGGGTATGGCTACACCTTC
CDR3: CASSKEPSGYGYTF
V: TRBV5-1
D: .
size: .
J: TRBJ1-2

DNA: TGCGCCAGCAGCCAAGATAGGATAGCAACGCAGTATTTT
CDR3: CASSQDRIATQYF
V: TRBV4-1
D: .
size: .
J: TRBJ2-3

DNA: TGTGCCAGCACCTTGTTGCTCGTTAATAGCAATCAGCCCCAGCATTTT
CDR3: CASTLLLVNSNQPQHF
V: TRBV9
D: .
size: .
J: TRBJ1-5

DNA: TGTGCCAGCAGGGGAGATACTCCCGGGAGAAAGGGGTATGGCTACACCTTC
CDR3: CASRGDTPGRKGYGYTF
V: TRBV28
D: .
size: .
J: TRBJ1-2

DNA: TGTGCTAGTGGTACCCAGGAAAACTATGGCTACACCTTC
CDR3: CASGTQENYGYTF
V: TRBV12-5
D: .
size: .
J: TRBJ1-2

DNA: TGTGCCAGCAGCTTCTTGACTTACTCTGGAAACACCATATATTTT
CDR3: CASSFLTYSGNTIYF
V: TRBV11-2
D: .
size: .
J: TRBJ1-3

DNA: TGCAGTGCGAAAGGGAGCGGGCAAGAGACCCAGTACTTC
CDR3: CSAKGSGQETQYF
V: TRBV20-1
D: .
size: many
J: TRBJ2-5

DNA: TGTGCCAGCCTCGGACAGGCGAACACTGAAGCTTTCTTT
CDR3: CASLGQANTEAFF
V: TRBV6-2/TRBV6-3
D: TRBD1
size: .
J: TRBJ1-1

DNA: TGCAGCGTATTCCAGGGGGCAGGAGGCTACACCTTC
CDR3: CSVFQGAGGYTF
V: TRBV29-1
D: TRBD1
size: .
J: TRBJ1-2

DNA: TGTGCCAGCAAGGAGGGCCTCTACAATGAGCAGTTCTTC
CDR3: CASKEGLYNEQFF
V: TRBV6-2/TRBV6-3
D: .
size: few
J: TRBJ2-1

DNA: TGTGCCAGCAGCCCTGGGACAGGGTCAAACTATGGCTACACCTTC
CDR3: CASSPGTGSNYGYTF
V: TRBV5-4
D: TRBD1
size: few
J: TRBJ1-2

DNA: TGCAGCGTCCGGACTATCCGAGGCACCGGGGAGCTGTTTTTT
CDR3: CSVRTIRGTGELFF
V: TRBV29-1
D: .
size: .
J: TRBJ2-2

DNA: TGTGCCAGCAGTTCCCTATCGGGGAAGACTGAAGCTTTCTTT
CDR3: CASSSLSGKTEAFF
V: TRBV7-2
D: .
size: .
J: TRBJ1-1

DNA: TGTGCCAGCAGTTACGATAGGGACGGCCGATACTCAAACTATGGCTACACCTTC
CDR3: CASSYDRDGRYSNYGYTF
V: TRBV6-5
D: .
size: .
J: TRBJ1-2

DNA: TGTGCCAGCAGCTCCCCGGACAGGTACCCCTACGAGCAGTACTTC
CDR3: CASSSPDRYPYEQYF
V: TRBV7-9
D: TRBD1
size: .
J: TRBJ2-7

DNA: TGTGCCAGCAAGACAGAGACTTACACCGGGGAGCTGTTTTTT
CDR3: CASKTETYTGELFF
V: TRBV4-2
D: .
size: few
J: TRBJ2-2

DNA: TGTGCCAGCAGTTACGACCTTCGGCAGGGCCAAGAGACCCAGTACTTC
CDR3: CASSYDLRQGQETQYF
V: TRBV6-5
D: .
size: few
J: TRBJ2-5

DNA: TGTGCCAGCAGCTTTTGGGGACAGGCGGCAGATACGCAGTATTTT
CDR3: CASSFWGQAADTQYF
V: TRBV7-8
D: TRBD1
size: .
J: TRBJ2-3

DNA: TGCAGTGCTAACCGGAAAAATCAGCCCCAGCATTTT
CDR3: CSANRKNQPQHF
V: TRBV20-1
D: .
size: many
J: TRBJ1-5

DNA: TGCAGCGTGGGTGCCCCGGAGACCCAGTACTTC
CDR3: CSVGAPETQYF
V: TRBV29-1
D: .
size: .
J: TRBJ2-5

DNA: TGTGCCAGCAGCCCCGAGGACCGCTATGGCTACACCTTC
CDR3: CASSPEDRYGYTF
V: TRBV14
D: .
size: many
J: TRBJ1-2

DNA: TGTGCCAGCAGTAAAGAACCCAGGAGAGCCAAAAACATTCAGTACTTC
CDR3: CASSKEPRRAKNIQYF
V: TRBV6-1
D: .
size: .
J: TRBJ2-4

DNA: TGTGCCAGCAGCTTACAAGGGCTCACCGGGGAGCTGTTTTTT
CDR3: CASSLQGLTGELFF
V: TRBV7-3
D: .
size: many
J: TRBJ2-2

DNA: TGTGCCAGCAGCAAAAGGGGGGGCCAAGAGACCCAGTACTTC
CDR3: CASSKRGGQETQYF
V: TRBV3-1
D: .
size: few
J: TRBJ2-5

DNA: TGCAGCGTTGGAGAGATGAACACTGAAGCTTTCTTT
CDR3: CSVGEMNTEAFF
V: TRBV29-1
D: .
size: few
J: TRBJ1-1

DNA: TGTGCCAGCTCACCTCTGGAGACCCAGTACTTC
CDR3: CASSPLETQYF
V: TRBV18
D: .
size: .
J: TRBJ2-5

DNA: TGTGCCAGCAGCTTACTCGCCGGACAGGGAGGAGGAAACATTCAGTACTTC
CDR3: CASSLLAGQGGGNIQYF
V: TRBV7-9
D: TRBD1
size: many
J: TRBJ2-4